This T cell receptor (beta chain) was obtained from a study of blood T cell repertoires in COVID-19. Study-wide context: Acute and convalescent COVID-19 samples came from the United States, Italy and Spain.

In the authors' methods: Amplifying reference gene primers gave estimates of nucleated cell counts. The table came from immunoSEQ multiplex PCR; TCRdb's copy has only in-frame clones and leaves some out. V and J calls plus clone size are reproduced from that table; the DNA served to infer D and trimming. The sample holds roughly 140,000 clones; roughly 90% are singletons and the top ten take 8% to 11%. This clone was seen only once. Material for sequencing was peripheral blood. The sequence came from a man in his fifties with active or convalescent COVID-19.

The CDR3 bases are TGTGCCAGCAGTGACCGACGCAGGGCTATCTTGAACACTGAAGCTTTCTTT. It specifies CASSDRRRAILNTEAFF. The chain links TRBV6-1 to TRBJ1-1; the D gene is possibly TRBD1 (5 bases). CDR1 MNHNS and CDR2 SASEGT come from the germline V gene. The CDR3 has 17 amino acids. Deletions cut 3 bases from V and 0 bases from J, with 17 bases between.